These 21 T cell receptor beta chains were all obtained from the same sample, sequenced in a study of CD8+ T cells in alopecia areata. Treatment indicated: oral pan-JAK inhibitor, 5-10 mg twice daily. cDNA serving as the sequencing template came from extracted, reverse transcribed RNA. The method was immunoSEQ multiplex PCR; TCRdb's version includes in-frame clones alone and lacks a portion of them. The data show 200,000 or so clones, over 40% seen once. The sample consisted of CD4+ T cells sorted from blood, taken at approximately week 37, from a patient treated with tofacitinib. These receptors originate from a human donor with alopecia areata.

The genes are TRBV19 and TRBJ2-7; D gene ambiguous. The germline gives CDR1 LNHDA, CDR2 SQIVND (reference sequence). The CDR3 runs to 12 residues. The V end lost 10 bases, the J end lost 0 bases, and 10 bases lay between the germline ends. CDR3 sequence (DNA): TGTGCCACCAAGGACGTCTCCTACGAGCAGTACTTC. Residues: CATKDVSYEQYF.

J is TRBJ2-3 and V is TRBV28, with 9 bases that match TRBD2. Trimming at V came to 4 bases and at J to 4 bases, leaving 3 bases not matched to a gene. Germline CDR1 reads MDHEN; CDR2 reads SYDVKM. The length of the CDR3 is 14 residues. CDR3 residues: CASSYSGSADTQYF. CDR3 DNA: TGTGCCAGCAGTTATAGCGGGAGTGCAGATACGCAGTATTTT.

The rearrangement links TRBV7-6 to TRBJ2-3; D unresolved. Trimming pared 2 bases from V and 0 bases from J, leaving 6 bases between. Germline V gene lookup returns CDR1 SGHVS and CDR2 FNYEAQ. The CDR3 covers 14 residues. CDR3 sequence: CASSLQASTDTQYF. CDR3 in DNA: TGTGCCAGCAGCTTACAGGCTAGCACAGATACGCAGTATTTT.

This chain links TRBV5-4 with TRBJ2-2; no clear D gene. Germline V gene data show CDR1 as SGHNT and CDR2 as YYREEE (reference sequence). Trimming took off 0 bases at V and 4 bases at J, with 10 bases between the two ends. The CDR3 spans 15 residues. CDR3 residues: CASSLANRVTGELFF. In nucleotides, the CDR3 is TGTGCCAGCAGCTTGGCCAATCGGGTCACCGGGGAGCTGTTTTTT.

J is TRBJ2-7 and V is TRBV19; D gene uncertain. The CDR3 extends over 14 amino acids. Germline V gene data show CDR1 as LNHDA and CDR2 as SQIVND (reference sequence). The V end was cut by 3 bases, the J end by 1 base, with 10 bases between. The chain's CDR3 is CASSIRRGSYEQYF. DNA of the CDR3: TGTGCCAGTAGTATTCGTCGCGGTTCCTACGAGCAGTACTTC.

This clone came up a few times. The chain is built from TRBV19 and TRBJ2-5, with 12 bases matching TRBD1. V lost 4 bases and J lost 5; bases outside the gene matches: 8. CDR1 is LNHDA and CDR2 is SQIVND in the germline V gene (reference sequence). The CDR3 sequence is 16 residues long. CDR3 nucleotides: TGTGCCAGTAGTACCCCGGGACAGGGGGCTGGCGAGACCCAGTACTTC. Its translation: CASSTPGQGAGETQYF.

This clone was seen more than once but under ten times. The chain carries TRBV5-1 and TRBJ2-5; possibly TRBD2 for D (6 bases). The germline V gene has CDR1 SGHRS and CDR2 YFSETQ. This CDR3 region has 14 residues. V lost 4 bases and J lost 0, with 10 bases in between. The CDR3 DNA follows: TGCGCCAGCAGCGGGGGGTTTTACCAAGAGACCCAGTACTTC. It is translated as CASSGGFYQETQYF.

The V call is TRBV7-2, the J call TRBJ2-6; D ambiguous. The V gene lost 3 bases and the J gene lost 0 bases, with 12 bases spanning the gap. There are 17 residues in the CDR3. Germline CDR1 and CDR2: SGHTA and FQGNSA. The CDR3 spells CASSFGGIGSGANVLTF. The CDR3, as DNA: TGTGCCAGCAGCTTTGGTGGGATCGGCTCTGGGGCCAACGTCCTGACTTTC.

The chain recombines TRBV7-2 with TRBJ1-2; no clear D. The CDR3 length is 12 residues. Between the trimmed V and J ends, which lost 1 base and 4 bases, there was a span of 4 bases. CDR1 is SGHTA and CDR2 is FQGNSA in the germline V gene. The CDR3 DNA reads TGTGCCAGCAGCTTAGAGCGCTATGGCTACACCTTC. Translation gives CASSLERYGYTF.

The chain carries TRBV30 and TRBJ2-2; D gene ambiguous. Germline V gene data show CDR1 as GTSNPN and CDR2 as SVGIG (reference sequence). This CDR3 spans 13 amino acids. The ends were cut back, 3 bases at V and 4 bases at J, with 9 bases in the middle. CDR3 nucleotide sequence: TGTGCCTGGAGCGGTAGGGTCACCGGGGAGCTGTTTTTT. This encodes CAWSGRVTGELFF.

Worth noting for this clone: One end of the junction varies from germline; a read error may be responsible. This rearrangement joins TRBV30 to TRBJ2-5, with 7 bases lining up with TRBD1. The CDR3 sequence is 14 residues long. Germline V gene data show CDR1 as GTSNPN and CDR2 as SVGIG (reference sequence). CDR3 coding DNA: TGTACCTGGCAGGGGGAACCGTACCAAGAGACCCAGTACTTC. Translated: CTWQGEPYQETQYF. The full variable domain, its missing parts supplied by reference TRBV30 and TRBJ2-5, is SQTIHQWPATLVQPVGSPLSLECTVEGTSNPNLYWYRQAAGRGLQLLFYSVGIGQISSEVPQNLSASRPQDRQFILSSKKLLLSDSGFYLCTWQGEPYQETQYFGPGTRLLVL.

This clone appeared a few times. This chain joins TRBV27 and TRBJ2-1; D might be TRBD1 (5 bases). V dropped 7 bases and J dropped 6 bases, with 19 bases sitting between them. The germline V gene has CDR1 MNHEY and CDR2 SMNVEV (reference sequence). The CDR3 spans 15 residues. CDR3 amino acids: CASTTLGPRPNEQFF. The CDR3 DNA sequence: TGTGCCAGCACGACTCTGGGGCCGCGGCCCAATGAGCAGTTCTTC.

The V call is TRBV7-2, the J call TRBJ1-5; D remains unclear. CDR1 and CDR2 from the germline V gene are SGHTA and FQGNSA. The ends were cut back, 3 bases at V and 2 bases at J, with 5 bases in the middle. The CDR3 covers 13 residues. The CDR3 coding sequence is TGTGCCAGCAGCTTTTCGGGCAATCAGCCCCAGCATTTT. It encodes CASSFSGNQPQHF. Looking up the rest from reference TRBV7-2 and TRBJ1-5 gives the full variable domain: GAGVSQSPSNKVTEKGKDVELRCDPISGHTALYWYRQSLGQGLEFLIYFQGNSAPDKSGLPSDRFSAERTGGSVSTLTIQRTQQEDSAVYLCASSFSGNQPQHFGDGTRLSIL.

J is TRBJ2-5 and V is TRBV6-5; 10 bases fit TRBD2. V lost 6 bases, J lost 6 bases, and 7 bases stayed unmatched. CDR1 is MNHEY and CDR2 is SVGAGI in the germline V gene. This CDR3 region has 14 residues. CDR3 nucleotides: TGTGCCAGCAGACCCGGGACTAGCGTTAAGACCCAGTACTTC. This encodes CASRPGTSVKTQYF.

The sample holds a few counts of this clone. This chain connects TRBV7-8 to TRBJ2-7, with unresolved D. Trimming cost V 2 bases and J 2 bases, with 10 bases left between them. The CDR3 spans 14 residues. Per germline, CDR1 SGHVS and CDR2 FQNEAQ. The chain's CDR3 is CASSLSQGPYEQYF. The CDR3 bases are TGTGCCAGCAGCTTATCCCAAGGTCCCTACGAGCAGTACTTC.

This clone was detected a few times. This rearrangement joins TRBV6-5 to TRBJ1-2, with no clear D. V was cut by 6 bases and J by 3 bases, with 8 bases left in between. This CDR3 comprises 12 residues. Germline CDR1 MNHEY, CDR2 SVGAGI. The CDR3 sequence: CASSRRDYGYTF. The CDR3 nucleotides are TGTGCCAGCAGCCGACGGGACTATGGCTACACCTTC.

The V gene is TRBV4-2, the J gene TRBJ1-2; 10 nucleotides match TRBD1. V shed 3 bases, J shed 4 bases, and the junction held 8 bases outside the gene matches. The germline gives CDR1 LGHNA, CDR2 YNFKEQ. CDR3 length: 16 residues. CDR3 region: CASSQGPGQGTYGYTF. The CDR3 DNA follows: TGTGCCAGCAGCCAGGGACCGGGACAGGGGACCTATGGCTACACCTTC.

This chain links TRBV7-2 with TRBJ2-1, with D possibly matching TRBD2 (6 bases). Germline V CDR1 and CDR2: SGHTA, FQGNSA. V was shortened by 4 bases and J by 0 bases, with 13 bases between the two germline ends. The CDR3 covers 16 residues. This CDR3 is CASSSTRGSSYNEQFF. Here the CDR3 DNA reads TGTGCCAGCAGCTCGACTCGGGGGAGCTCCTACAATGAGCAGTTCTTC.

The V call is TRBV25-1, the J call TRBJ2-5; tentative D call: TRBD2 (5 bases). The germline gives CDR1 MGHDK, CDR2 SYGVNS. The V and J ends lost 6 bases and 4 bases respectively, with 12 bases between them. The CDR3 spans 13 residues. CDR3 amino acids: CASSGLLRETQYF. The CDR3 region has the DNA TGTGCCAGCAGCGGACTTTTGAGAGAGACCCAGTACTTC.

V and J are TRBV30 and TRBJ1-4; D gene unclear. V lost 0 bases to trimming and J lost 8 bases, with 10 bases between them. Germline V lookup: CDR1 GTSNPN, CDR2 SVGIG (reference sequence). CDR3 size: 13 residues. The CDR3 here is CAWSVLGREKLFF. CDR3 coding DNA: TGTGCCTGGAGTGTACTTGGTCGCGAAAAACTGTTTTTT.

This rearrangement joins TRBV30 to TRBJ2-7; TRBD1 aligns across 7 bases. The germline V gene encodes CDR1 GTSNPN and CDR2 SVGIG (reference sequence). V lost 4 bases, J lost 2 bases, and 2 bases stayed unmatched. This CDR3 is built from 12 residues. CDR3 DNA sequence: TGTGCCTGGAACAGGGGCCCCTACGAGCAGTACTTC. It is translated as CAWNRGPYEQYF. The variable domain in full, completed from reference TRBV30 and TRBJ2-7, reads SQTIHQWPATLVQPVGSPLSLECTVEGTSNPNLYWYRQAAGRGLQLLFYSVGIGQISSEVPQNLSASRPQDRQFILSSKKLLLSDSGFYLCAWNRGPYEQYFGPGTRLTVT.